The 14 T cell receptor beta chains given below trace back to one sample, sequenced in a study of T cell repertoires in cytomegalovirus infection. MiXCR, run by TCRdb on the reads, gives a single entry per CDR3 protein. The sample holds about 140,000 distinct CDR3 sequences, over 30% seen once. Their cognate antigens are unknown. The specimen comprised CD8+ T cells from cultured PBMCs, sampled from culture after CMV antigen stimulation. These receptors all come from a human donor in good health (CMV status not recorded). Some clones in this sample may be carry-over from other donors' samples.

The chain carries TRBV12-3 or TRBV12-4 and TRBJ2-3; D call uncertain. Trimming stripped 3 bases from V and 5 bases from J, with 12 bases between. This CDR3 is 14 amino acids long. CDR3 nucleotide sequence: TGTGCCAGCAGTTTCGAGCAGTCGAGAGATACGCAGTATTTT. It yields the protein CASSFEQSRDTQYF.

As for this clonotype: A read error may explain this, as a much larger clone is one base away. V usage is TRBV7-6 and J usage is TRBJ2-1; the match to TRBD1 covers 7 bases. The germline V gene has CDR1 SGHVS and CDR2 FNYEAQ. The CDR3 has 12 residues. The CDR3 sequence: CVSNQGVNEQFF. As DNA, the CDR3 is TGTGTCAGCAACCAGGGGGTCAATGAGCAGTTCTTC.

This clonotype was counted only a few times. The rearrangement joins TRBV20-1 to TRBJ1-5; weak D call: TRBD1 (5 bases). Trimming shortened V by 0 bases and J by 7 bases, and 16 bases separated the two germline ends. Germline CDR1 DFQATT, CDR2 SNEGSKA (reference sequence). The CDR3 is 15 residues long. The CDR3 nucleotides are TGCAGTGCTAGAGATCTGAGCAGGGAAGGACAGCCCCAGCATTTT. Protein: CSARDLSREGQPQHF.

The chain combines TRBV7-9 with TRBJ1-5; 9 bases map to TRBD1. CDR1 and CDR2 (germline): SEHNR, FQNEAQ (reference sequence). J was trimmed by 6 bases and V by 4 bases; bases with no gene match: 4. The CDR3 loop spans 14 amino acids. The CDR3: CASSSTGGFQPQHF. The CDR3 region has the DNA TGTGCCAGCAGCTCCACAGGGGGCTTTCAGCCCCAGCATTTT.

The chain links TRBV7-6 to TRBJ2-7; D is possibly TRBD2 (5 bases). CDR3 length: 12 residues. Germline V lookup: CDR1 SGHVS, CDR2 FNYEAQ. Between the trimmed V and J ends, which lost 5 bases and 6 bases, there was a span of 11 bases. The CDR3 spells CASSLNSGEQYF. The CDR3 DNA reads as TGTGCCAGCAGCCTTAACAGCGGCGAGCAGTACTTC.

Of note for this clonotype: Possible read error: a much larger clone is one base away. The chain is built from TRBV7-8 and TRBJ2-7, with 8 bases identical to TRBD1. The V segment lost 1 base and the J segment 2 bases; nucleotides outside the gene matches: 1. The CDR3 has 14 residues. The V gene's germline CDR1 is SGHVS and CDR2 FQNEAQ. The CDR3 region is CASSLGQGTYEQYF. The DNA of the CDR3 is TGTGCCAGCAGCTTAGGACAGGGGACCTACGAGCAGTACTTC.

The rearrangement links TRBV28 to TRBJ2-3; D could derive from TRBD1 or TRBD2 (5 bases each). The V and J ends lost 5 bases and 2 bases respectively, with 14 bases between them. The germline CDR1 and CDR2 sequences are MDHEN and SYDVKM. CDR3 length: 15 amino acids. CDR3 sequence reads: CASSLWGRDTDTQYF. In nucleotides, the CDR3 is TGTGCCAGCAGTCTCTGGGGACGTGACACAGATACGCAGTATTTT.

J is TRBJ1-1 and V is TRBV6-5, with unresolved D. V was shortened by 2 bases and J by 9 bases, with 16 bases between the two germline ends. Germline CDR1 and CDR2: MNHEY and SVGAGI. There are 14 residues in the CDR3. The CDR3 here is CASSYGSGRRKAFF. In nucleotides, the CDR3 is TGTGCCAGCAGTTACGGGTCCGGGCGTCGAAAAGCTTTCTTT.

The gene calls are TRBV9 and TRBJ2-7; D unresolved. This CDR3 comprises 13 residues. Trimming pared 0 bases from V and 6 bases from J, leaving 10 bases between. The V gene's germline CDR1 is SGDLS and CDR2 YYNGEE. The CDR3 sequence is CASSVGVGTEQYF. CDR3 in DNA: TGTGCCAGCAGCGTAGGAGTCGGAACCGAGCAGTACTTC.

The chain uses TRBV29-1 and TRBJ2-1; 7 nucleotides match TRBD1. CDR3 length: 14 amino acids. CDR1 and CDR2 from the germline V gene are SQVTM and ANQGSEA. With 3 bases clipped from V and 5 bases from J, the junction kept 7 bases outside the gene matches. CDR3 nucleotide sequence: TGCAGCGTTGAGGGGACAGAAGAAGACAATGAGCAGTTCTTC. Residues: CSVEGTEEDNEQFF.

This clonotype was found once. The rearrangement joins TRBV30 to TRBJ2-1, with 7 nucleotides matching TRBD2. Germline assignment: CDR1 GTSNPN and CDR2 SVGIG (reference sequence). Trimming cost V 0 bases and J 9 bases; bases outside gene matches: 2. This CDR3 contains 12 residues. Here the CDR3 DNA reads TGTGCCTGGAGTGTAGCGGGGTTTGAGCAGTTCTTC. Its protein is CAWSVAGFEQFF. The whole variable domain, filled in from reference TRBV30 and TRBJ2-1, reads SQTIHQWPATLVQPVGSPLSLECTVEGTSNPNLYWYRQAAGRGLQLLFYSVGIGQISSEVPQNLSASRPQDRQFILSSKKLLLSDSGFYLCAWSVAGFEQFFGPGTRLTVL.

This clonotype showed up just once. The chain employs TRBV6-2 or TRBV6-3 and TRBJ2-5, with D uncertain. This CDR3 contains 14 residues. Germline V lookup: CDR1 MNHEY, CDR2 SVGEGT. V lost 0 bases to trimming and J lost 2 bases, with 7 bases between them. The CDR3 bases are TGTGCCAGCAGTTACTCAGGGATGCAAGAGACCCAGTACTTC. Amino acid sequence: CASSYSGMQETQYF.

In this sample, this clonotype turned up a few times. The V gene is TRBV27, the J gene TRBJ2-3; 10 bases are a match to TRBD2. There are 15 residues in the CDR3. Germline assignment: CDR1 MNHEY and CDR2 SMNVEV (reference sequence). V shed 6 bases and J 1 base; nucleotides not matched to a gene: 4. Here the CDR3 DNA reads TGTGCCAGCAGCAGACTAGCGGGTGGCACAGATACGCAGTATTTT. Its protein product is CASSRLAGGTDTQYF.

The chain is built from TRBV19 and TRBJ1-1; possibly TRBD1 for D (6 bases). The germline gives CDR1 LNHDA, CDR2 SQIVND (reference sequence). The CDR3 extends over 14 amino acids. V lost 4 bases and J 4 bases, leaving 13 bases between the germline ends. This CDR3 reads CASSTPGQFTEAFF. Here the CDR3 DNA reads TGTGCCAGTAGTACCCCAGGACAGTTCACTGAAGCTTTCTTT. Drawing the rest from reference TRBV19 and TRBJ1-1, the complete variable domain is DGGITQSPKYLFRKEGQNVTLSCEQNLNHDAMYWYRQDPGQGLRLIYYSQIVNDFQKGDIAEGYSVSREKKESFPLTVTSAQKNPTAFYLCASSTPGQFTEAFFGQGTRLTVV.